A selection of T cell receptor beta chains follows, all from one sample in a study of blood T cell repertoires in COVID-19. Sequencing used immunoSEQ multiplex PCR; TCRdb keeps in-frame clones, though not all of them. The table lists about 98,000 clones, approximately 86% of them singletons. The sample was peripheral blood. These receptors originate from a man between 65 and 85 years old with active or convalescent COVID-19. CDR3s include the opening cysteine and the closing phenylalanine or tryptophan. D genes are given only for firm matches. Clone size appears in some rows only: once, few, many, or a class for an expanded clone.

J	V	size	D	CDR3	DNA
TRBJ2-7	TRBV4-1	.	TRBD2	CASSQDGAGDSYEQYF	TGCGCCAGCAGCCAAGATGGGGCGGGGGACTCCTACGAGCAGTACTTC
TRBJ1-1	TRBV5-5	.	.	CASSLVATLEAFF	TGTGCCAGCAGCTTGGTAGCCACGTTGGAAGCTTTCTTT
TRBJ1-2	TRBV5-4	few	TRBD1	CASSSGGTATNYGYTF	TGTGCCAGCAGCTCGGGGGGGACAGCAACTAACTATGGCTACACCTTC
TRBJ2-7	TRBV14	once	TRBD1	CASSQTNRGLGQYF	TGTGCCAGCAGCCAAACTAACAGGGGGCTGGGGCAGTACTTC
TRBJ1-3	TRBV12-5	once	.	CASGGQLGNTIYF	TGTGCTAGTGGAGGACAGTTAGGAAACACCATATATTTT
TRBJ2-5	TRBV5-1	few	TRBD1	CASSLGDRPYQETQYF	TGCGCCAGCAGCCTGGGGGACAGACCGTACCAAGAGACCCAGTACTTC
TRBJ2-2	TRBV7-9	.	.	CASSSPVGGDLAGELFF	TGTGCCAGCAGCTCCCCGGTAGGAGGGGATTTGGCCGGGGAGCTGTTTTTT
TRBJ1-5	TRBV11-2	.	.	CASSLGGGQPQHF	TGTGCCAGCAGCTTAGGGGGGGGGCAGCCCCAGCATTTT
TRBJ1-3	TRBV6-5	once	.	CASSRSSGNTIYF	TGTGCCAGCAGCCGTTCGTCTGGAAACACCATATATTTT
TRBJ2-3	TRBV7-3	.	.	CASSLGFAEAQYF	TGTGCCAGCAGCTTAGGCTTCGCCGAGGCGCAGTATTTT
TRBJ2-5	TRBV3-1/TRBV3-2	.	.	CASSQSLVPQETQYF	TGTGCCAGCAGCCAATCTTTAGTGCCCCAAGAGACCCAGTACTTC
TRBJ1-2	TRBV6-5	.	.	CATADSFNYGYTF	TGTGCCACCGCGGACTCCTTTAACTATGGCTACACCTTC
TRBJ2-5	TRBV4-1	.	.	CASSQGILQGRVETQYF	TGCGCCAGCAGCCAAGGGATCCTTCAGGGCCGAGTAGAGACCCAGTACTTC
TRBJ1-6	TRBV3-1/TRBV3-2	.	TRBD1	CASSQGAGGSPLHF	TGTGCCAGCAGCCAAGGGGCAGGGGGCTCACCCCTCCACTTT
TRBJ2-3	TRBV5-4	.	.	CASGTSLEGTDTQYF	TGTGCCAGCGGAACCTCTCTCGAGGGCACAGATACGCAGTATTTT
TRBJ2-1	TRBV19	.	.	CASSWVLSYNEQFF	TGTGCCAGTAGTTGGGTACTATCCTACAATGAGCAGTTCTTC
TRBJ1-1	TRBV19	.	.	CASSISTARAMNTEAFF	TGTGCCAGTAGTATTTCGACAGCCCGGGCCATGAACACTGAAGCTTTCTTT
TRBJ2-3	TRBV10-3	.	.	CAIATSTDTQYF	TGTGCCATCGCGACTAGCACAGATACGCAGTATTTT
TRBJ2-2	TRBV2	.	TRBD1	CASSRDRVGEELFF	TGTGCCAGCAGTCGGGACAGGGTGGGGGAGGAGCTGTTTTTT
TRBJ2-3	TRBV4-1	.	TRBD2	CASSRAGGGSTDTQYF	TGCGCCAGCAGCCGTGCGGGGGGAGGATCTACAGATACGCAGTATTTT